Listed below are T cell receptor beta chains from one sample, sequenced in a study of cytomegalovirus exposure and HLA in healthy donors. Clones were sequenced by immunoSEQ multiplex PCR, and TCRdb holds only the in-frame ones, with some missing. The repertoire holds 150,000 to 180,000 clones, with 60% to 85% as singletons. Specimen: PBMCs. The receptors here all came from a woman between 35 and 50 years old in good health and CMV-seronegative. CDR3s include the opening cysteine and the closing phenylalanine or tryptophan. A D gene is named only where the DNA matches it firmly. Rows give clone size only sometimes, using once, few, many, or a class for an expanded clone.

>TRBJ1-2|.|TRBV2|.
TGTGCCAGCAGGCAGACAGGCTCGTCCGGACTCTATGGCTACACCTTC
CASRQTGSSGLYGYTF
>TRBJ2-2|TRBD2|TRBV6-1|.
TGTGCCAGCATTCCAGCGGGAGTGCCCACCGGGGAGCTGTTTTTT
CASIPAGVPTGELFF
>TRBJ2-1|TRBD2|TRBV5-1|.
TGCGCCAGCAGCTCCCTAGCGGGGGCCCCATACAATGAGCAGTTCTTC
CASSSLAGAPYNEQFF
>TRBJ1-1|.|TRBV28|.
TGTGCCAGCAGTTTGGAGTGGCCGCCCACTGAAGCTTTCTTT
CASSLEWPPTEAFF
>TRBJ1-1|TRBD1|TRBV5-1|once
TGCGCCAGCAGCTATCGGGGACCAGGGGGCGAAGAAGCTTTCTTT
CASSYRGPGGEEAFF
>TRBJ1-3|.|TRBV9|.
TGTGCCAGCAGCGTAGAAGGTCGAGGTGGAAACACCATATATTTT
CASSVEGRGGNTIYF
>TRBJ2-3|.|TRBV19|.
TGTGCCAGTAGTATCCAGGCTAGCACAGATACGCAGTATTTT
CASSIQASTDTQYF
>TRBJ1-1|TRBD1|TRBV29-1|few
TGCAGCGTTCCGGGACAGTTTAACACTGAAGCTTTCTTT
CSVPGQFNTEAFF
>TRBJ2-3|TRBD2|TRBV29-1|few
TGCAGCGTTGGGCGGGAGGGCACAGATACGCAGTATTTT
CSVGREGTDTQYF
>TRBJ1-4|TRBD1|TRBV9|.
TGTGCCAGCAGCGCGACAAGGACAGGGGCGGATGAAAAACTGTTTTTT
CASSATRTGADEKLFF
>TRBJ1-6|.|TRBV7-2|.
TGTGCCAGCAGTTTCCGCCCGAGCTCCTATAATTCACCCCTCCACTTT
CASSFRPSSYNSPLHF
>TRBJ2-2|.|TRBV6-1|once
TGTGCCAGCAGTGGACAGGCCCACACCCCCCCCGGGGAGCTGTTTTTT
CASSGQAHTPPGELFF
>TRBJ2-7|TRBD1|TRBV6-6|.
TGTGCCAGCATTTCGACAGGGAGCTCCTACGAGCAGTACTTC
CASISTGSSYEQYF
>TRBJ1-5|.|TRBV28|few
TGTGCCAGCAGTTTTGACGGGAATCAGCCCCAGCATTTT
CASSFDGNQPQHF
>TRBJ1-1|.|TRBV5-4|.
TGTGCCAGCAGCTCTCTCGCCAGTTCGCCGAACACTGAAGCTTTCTTT
CASSSLASSPNTEAFF
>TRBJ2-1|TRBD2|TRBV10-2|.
TGCGCCAGCAGTGAAGCGGGAGGGCCGTTATACAATGAGCAGTTCTTC
CASSEAGGPLYNEQFF
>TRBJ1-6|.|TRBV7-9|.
TGTGCCAGCAGCTCAGCAGCTAGCTCCTATAATTCACCCCTCCACTTT
CASSSAASSYNSPLHF
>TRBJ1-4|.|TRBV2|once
TGTGCCAGCACGGGACTTCCCAATGAAAAACTGTTTTTT
CASTGLPNEKLFF
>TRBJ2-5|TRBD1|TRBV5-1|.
TGCGCCAGCAGCCCAGGACAGGGGACGGAGACCCAGTACTTC
CASSPGQGTETQYF
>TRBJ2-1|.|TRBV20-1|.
TGCAGTGCTGGTCCAGAGGGGCAGTTCTTC
CSAGPEGQFF
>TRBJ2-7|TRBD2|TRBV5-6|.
TGTGCCAGCAGCTCGCTCGTCGGGGGACTAGACTACGAGCAGTACTTC
CASSSLVGGLDYEQYF
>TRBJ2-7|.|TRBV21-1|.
TGTGCCAGCAGCTGGCAGGGCCAGGGGGCCTACGAGCAGTACTTC
CASSWQGQGAYEQYF
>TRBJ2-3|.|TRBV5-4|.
TGTGCCAGCAGCTCATCGGTAACCCGCACAGATACGCAGTATTTT
CASSSSVTRTDTQYF
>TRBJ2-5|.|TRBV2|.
TGTGCCAGCAGGGCTCCGGGAGAGACCCAGTACTTC
CASRAPGETQYF
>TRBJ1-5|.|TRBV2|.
TGTGCCAGCAGCGCCACCGAGAGCAATCAGCCCCAGCATTTT
CASSATESNQPQHF
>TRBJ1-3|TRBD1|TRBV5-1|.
TGCGCCAGCAGCTTGTGGGGAGTACCAGGGGGCGTCTCTGGAAACACCATATATTTT
CASSLWGVPGGVSGNTIYF
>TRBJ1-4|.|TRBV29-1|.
TGCAGCGTTAGTTCCAGTGCCATTAATGAAAAACTGTTTTTT
CSVSSSAINEKLFF
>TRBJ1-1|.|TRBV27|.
TGTGCCAGCAGTCCGCTCCTACAGGGAAGGATATCGAACACTGAAGCTTTCTTT
CASSPLLQGRISNTEAFF
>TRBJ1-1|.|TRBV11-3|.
TGTGCCAGCAGCTTAGGGCCGGGGATGGACACTGAAGCTTTCTTT
CASSLGPGMDTEAFF
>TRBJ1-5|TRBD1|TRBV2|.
TGTGCCAGCAGTGAGAACAGGGGACTCAATCAGCCCCAGCATTTT
CASSENRGLNQPQHF
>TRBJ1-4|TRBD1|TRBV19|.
TGTGCCAGTAGCCAAAAGACAGGGCCGATAGGAAAACTGTTTTTT
CASSQKTGPIGKLFF
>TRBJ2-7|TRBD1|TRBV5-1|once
TGCGCCAGCAGTCCGGGACAGGGGGCGATGGAGCAGTACTTC
CASSPGQGAMEQYF
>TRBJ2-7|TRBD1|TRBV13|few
TGTGCCAGCCGGGGAGACAGGGCCCACTACGAGCAGTACTTC
CASRGDRAHYEQYF
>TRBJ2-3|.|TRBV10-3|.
TGTGCCATCAGTGTTGGGACTAGCACAGATACGCAGTATTTT
CAISVGTSTDTQYF
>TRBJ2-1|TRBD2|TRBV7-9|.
TGTGCCAGCAGCGATGATAGCGGGAGAGGTGAGCAGTTCTTC
CASSDDSGRGEQFF
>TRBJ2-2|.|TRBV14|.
TGTGCCAGCAGCAGTACACCGAACACCGGGGAGCTGTTTTTT
CASSSTPNTGELFF
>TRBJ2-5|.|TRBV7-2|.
TGTGCCAGCAGCGTAGAACAGGGTTTGGCCCAGTACTTC
CASSVEQGLAQYF
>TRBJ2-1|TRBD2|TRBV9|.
TGTGCCAGCAGCGTAGACGGACTAGCGAATTACAATGAGCAGTTCTTC
CASSVDGLANYNEQFF
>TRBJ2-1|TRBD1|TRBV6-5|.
TGTGCCAGCAGGCCGGGACAGGGGGCCTACAATGAGCAGTTCTTC
CASRPGQGAYNEQFF
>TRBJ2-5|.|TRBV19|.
TGTGCCAGTAGTAATAGGCAGCGTGAAGGGACCCAGTACTTC
CASSNRQREGTQYF
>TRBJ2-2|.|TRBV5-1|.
TGCGCCAGCAGCTTTGTCGGGGAGACCGGGGAGCTGTTTTTT
CASSFVGETGELFF
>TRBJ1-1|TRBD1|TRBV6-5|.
TGTGCCAGCAGTTACACCGGACAGGGGGACGAAGCTTTCTTT
CASSYTGQGDEAFF
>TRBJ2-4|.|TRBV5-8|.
TGTGCCAGCAGCTTCGAGCCCAAAAACATTCAGTACTTC
CASSFEPKNIQYF